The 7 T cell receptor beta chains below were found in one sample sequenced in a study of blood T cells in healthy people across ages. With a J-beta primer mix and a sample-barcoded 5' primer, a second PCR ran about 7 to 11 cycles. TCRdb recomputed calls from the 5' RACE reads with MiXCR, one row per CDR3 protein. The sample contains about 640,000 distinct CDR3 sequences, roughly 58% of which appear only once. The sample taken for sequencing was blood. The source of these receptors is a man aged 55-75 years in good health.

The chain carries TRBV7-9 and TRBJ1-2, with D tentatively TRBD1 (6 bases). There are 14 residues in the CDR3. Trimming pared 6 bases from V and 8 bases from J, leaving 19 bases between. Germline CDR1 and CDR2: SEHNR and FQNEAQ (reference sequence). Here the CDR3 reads CASRRPGTGRGYTF. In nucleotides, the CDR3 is TGTGCCAGCAGGCGCCCGGGTACAGGGAGAGGCTACACCTTC.

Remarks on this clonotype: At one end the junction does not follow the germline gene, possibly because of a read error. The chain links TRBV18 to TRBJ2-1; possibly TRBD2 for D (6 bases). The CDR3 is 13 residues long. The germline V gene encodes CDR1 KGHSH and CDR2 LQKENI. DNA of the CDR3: TGTGTCAGCTCACCACCCGGGAGCGGTGAGCAGTTCTTC. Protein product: CVSSPPGSGEQFF.

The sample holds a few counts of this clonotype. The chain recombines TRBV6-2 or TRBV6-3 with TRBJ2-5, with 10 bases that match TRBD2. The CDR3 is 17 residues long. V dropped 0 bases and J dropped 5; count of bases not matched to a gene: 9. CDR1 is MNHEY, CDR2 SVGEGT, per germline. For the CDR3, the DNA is TGTGCCAGCAGTTACTCGAGAGGACTAGCGGTGAGGGAGACCCAGTACTTC. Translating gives CASSYSRGLAVRETQYF.

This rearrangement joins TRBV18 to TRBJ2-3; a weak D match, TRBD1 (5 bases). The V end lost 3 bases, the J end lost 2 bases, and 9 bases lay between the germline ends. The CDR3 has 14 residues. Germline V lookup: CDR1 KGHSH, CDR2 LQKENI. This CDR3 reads CASSPLTVTDTQYF. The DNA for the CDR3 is TGTGCCAGCTCACCCTTGACAGTCACAGATACGCAGTATTTT.

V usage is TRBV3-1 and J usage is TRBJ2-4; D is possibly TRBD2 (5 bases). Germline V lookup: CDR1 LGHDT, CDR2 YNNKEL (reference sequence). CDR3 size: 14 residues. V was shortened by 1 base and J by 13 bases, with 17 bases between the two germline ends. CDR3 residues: CASSQVGGGHEQYF. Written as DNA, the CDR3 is TGTGCCAGCAGCCAAGTCGGCGGAGGTCATGAGCAGTACTTC.

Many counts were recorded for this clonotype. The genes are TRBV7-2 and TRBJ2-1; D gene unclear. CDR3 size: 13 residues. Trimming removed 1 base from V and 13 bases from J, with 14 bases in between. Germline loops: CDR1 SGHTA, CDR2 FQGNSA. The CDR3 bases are TGTGCCAGCAGCTTAGTGCCCAGGAGAGACCAGTTCTTC. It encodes CASSLVPRRDQFF.

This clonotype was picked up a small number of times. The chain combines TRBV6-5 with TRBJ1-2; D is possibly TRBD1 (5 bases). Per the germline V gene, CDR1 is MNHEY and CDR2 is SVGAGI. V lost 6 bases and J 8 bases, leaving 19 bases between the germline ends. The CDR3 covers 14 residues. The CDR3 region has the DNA TGTGCCAGCAGCTCCGCCGGGGAGGGGAGAGGCTACACCTTC. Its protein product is CASSSAGEGRGYTF.